This entry is about one TCR beta chain. The antigen it binds to is not known. The input lacks base qualities; no much larger clone sits a single base away. The germline V gene encodes CDR1 SNHLY and CDR2 FYNNEI. The CDR3 sequence holds 12 residues, the cysteine and phenylalanine included. Kept here is only the CDR3 DNA, which spans 36 bases and is read in frame from base 1. The trim is 4 bases for V and 7 bases for J, with a gap of 11 bases between the germline ends. These data come from a study of CD4 T cell repertoires and nickel (dated by TCRdb to about 2020). The protocol used for the library was RT-PCR. Instrument on record: Illumina MiSeq. Starting from the raw public reads, TCRdb applied fastp trimming at Q25, assembled clones with MiXCR and retained in-frame beta chains. Each CDR3 protein gets just one entry, which takes the most common genes and DNA from the rows behind it. The sample table shows more than 150 distinct CDR3 sequences, and roughly 74% are seen once. Of the sample, 15% to 17% is held by the ten largest clones.

The sample consisted of CD4+ T cells from blood, not recorded whether cultured. Recombination connected TRBV2 to TRBJ2-7; the D gene could be TRBD1 or TRBD2, each one agreeing over 5 bases. The receptor was isolated from a human donor in a nickel allergy study, with or without nickel allergy (not recorded which). It is not recorded whether this sample comes from one donor or several. Here the CDR3 is given as CASSGDPLEQYF. The DNA sequence is given as TGTGCCAGCAGTGGGGACCCCCTGGAGCAGTACTTC.